This T cell receptor (beta chain) was retrieved from a study of cytomegalovirus exposure and HLA in healthy donors. PCR involved 60 Vbeta and 13 Jbeta primers. Sequencing was performed with immunoSEQ multiplex PCR; in TCRdb, only in-frame clones are kept and a portion is missing. The sample holds approximately 140,000 clones; 78% are singletons and the top ten take less than 3.5%. The V end lost 4 bases, the J end lost 1 base, and 13 bases lay between the germline ends. The length of the CDR3 is 15 residues. From germline, CDR1 is LGHNA and CDR2 YSLEER. The TCR comes from a male donor in good health and CMV-seronegative. The sequencing input was PBMCs. This chain connects TRBV4-3 to TRBJ1-1; D not certain. CDR3: CASSLNGLTNTEAFF. CDR3 DNA: TGCGCCAGCAGCCTAAATGGACTCACGAACACTGAAGCTTTCTTT.